This entry concerns a single T cell receptor beta chain. This specimen comes from a study of PD-1 blockade in classical Hodgkin lymphoma. Germline assignment: CDR1 MNHEY and CDR2 SVGAGI. The V segment lost 6 bases and the J segment 11 bases; nucleotides outside the gene matches: 13. The CDR3 runs 14 residues. Relapse was seen in all patients after autologous stem cell transplantation, and brentuximab vedotin exposure was variable. Here immunoSEQ multiplex PCR was the method, and the copy in TCRdb shows in-frame clones only, minus some. The table has approximately 100,000 clones, roughly 92% seen once.

The sequence was collected from a human donor with classical Hodgkin lymphoma. This chain joins TRBV6-5 and TRBJ2-1; TRBD2 agrees at 7 bases. Source: peripheral blood mononuclear cells (PBMCs), taken at baseline. The CDR3 region has the DNA TGTGCCAGCAGAAACGGGCTGCGGGAGAGGCAGCAGTTCTTC. Protein: CASRNGLRERQQFF.